This T cell receptor (beta chain) is from a study of sequential checkpoint blockade in melanoma. Germline V CDR1 and CDR2: MNHGY, SAAAGT. This CDR3 region has 13 residues. V was clipped by 6 bases and J by 6 bases, with 11 bases between them. The study's findings and limits: In arm A, pretreatment tumor clonality was associated with response.

This sample's treatment: randomized to nivolumab then ipilimumab (arm A) or the reverse (arm B). No patient had prior DNA-damaging chemotherapy. On this clone: Its antigen is not known.

Profiling relied on immunoSEQ multiplex PCR, and the TCRdb table lists in-frame clones only, not all of them. The data show thousands of clones, with 15% to 20% seen just once and roughly a quarter held by the top ten. This TCR came from a human donor with melanoma. This rearrangement joins TRBV6-8 to TRBJ1-4; no clear D. Source: tumor tissue (inferred from file names), taken from a patient given nivolumab and ipilimumab in sequence. CDR3 sequence reads: CASREGSYEKLFF. CDR3 in DNA: TGTGCCAGCAGAGAGGGATCCTATGAAAAACTGTTTTTT.